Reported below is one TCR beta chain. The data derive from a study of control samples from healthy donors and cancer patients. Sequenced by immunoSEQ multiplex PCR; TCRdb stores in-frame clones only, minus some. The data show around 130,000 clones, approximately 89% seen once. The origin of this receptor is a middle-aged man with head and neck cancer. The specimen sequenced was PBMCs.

This CDR3 reads CASIGTGNQPQHF. CDR3 in DNA: TGTGCCAGCATAGGGACAGGGAATCAGCCCCAGCATTTT. This rearrangement joins TRBV28 to TRBJ1-5, with TRBD1 matching over 9 bases. The CDR3 consists of 13 residues. The V gene end was trimmed by 7 bases and the J gene end by 4 bases; junction bases not matched to a gene: 2. The germline V gene has CDR1 MDHEN and CDR2 SYDVKM.